The source of this T cell receptor (beta chain) is a study of T-cell reconstitution after alpha-beta-depleted transplantation in children. Points from the study as a whole: Fresh T-cell production supplied most of the T-cell counts and diversity seen one year after transplant.

TCRbeta library construction was performed incorporating unique molecular identifiers. TCRdb redid the calling of the PCR reads with MiXCR, one entry per CDR3 protein. Counted here are 97,000 or so distinct CDR3 sequences, about 5.6% occurring once; the ten biggest clones make up 6.1%. This clonotype was recorded at least ten times. No antigen is known for it. J gave up 0 bases and V 4 bases, and 3 bases lay outside the gene matches. This CDR3 has 16 residues. The germline V gene has CDR1 ENHRY and CDR2 SYGVKD. This chain joins TRBV10-3 and TRBJ2-1; 10 positions match TRBD2. The source is a female patient younger than 10 who had a stem cell transplant for Fanconi anemia, so the T cells may come from the graft donor. Sequenced material: PBMCs, mostly from graft donor cells, taken 60 days after TCRalphabeta/CD19-depleted stem cell transplant. The CDR3, as DNA: TGTGCCATCAGTGGGACTAGCGGAAGCTCCTACAATGAGCAGTTCTTC. It encodes CAISGTSGSSYNEQFF.